Below, 26 T cell receptor beta chains from the same sample are listed, as sequenced in a study of CD8+CD57+ T cells in acquired aplastic anemia. TCR beta VDJ and CDR3 profiling used genomic DNA as template. TCRdb recomputed calls from the reads with MiXCR, one row per CDR3 protein. The data contain 120,000 or so distinct CDR3 sequences, about 50% of them singletons. By flow cytometry, patients selected for sequencing had shown an expansion of CD8+CD57+ cells. The sequencing sample was made of sorted CD4+, CD8+, or CD8+CD57+ T cells (not recorded which) from PBMCs. These receptor sequences come from a human donor with aplastic anemia.

V gene TRBV12-3 or TRBV12-4 combines with J gene TRBJ1-5; 7 positions match TRBD1. Losses at the gene ends were 5 bases for V and 4 bases for J; bases not matched to a gene: 5. This CDR3 spans 14 amino acids. The CDR3 nucleotides read TGTGCCAGCAGTCTTAACAGGGGAAATCAGCCCCAGCATTTT. It specifies CASSLNRGNQPQHF.

The chain recombines TRBV10-3 with TRBJ1-1; D ambiguous. Germline V gene data show CDR1 as ENHRY and CDR2 as SYGVKD. This CDR3 contains 12 residues. In DNA, the CDR3 is TGTGCTGCTACGGGAGGAGGCACTGAAGCTTTCTTT. This codes for CAATGGGTEAFF.

In its sample, this clonotype was seen many times. The V gene is TRBV28, the J gene TRBJ2-7; the match to TRBD1 covers 10 bases. Germline trimming cut 2 bases from V and 7 bases from J; bases unmatched to any gene: 5. The CDR3 sequence is 14 residues long. The V gene's germline CDR1 is MDHEN and CDR2 SYDVKM. CDR3 nucleotides: TGTGCCAGCAGTTTAGGGACAGGGGTGGGGGAGCAGTACTTC. It yields the protein CASSLGTGVGEQYF. Variable domain in full (rest from reference TRBV28 and TRBJ2-7): DVKVTQSSRYLVKRTGEKVFLECVQDMDHENMFWYRQDPGLGLRLIYFSYDVKMKEKGDIPEGYSVSREKKERFSLILESASTNQTSMYLCASSLGTGVGEQYFGPGTRLTVT.

The chain employs TRBV7-8 and TRBJ1-5, with TRBD1 matching over 7 bases. This CDR3 spans 13 amino acids. The germline V gene encodes CDR1 SGHVS and CDR2 FQNEAQ. The V gene end was trimmed by 8 bases and the J gene end by 5 bases; junction bases not matched to a gene: 6. The CDR3 spells CASGQATHQPQHF. CDR3 sequence (DNA): TGTGCCAGCGGACAGGCGACACATCAGCCCCAGCATTTT. Combining the CDR3 with reference TRBV7-8 and TRBJ1-5 gives the whole variable domain GAGVSQSPRYKVAKRGQDVALRCDPISGHVSLFWYQQALGQGPEFLTYFQNEAQLDKSGLPSDRFFAERPEGSVSTLKIQRTQQEDSAVYLCASGQATHQPQHFGDGTRLSIL.

With regard to this clonotype: The junction and the germline gene differ at one end; a read error may be behind it. CDR3 loop: CASSLQGEVVYEQYF. The CDR3 nucleotides read TGTGCCAGCAGTTTACAGGGTGAGGTTGTCTACGAGCAGTACTTC. This rearrangement joins TRBV10-3 to TRBJ2-7; tentative D call: TRBD1 (6 bases). This CDR3 contains 15 residues. The germline V gene has CDR1 ENHRY and CDR2 SYGVKD.

J is TRBJ2-2 and V is TRBV24-1; D call uncertain. The CDR3 contains 13 residues. The germline gives CDR1 KGHDR, CDR2 SFDVKD. V lost 8 bases and J lost 1, with 7 bases in between. The CDR3 is CATMNWNTGELFF. The CDR3 region has the DNA TGTGCCACCATGAACTGGAACACCGGGGAGCTGTTTTTT.

This CDR3 is CASSLWDSPPLHF. As DNA, the CDR3 is TGTGCCAGCAGTTTATGGGATTCCCCACCCCTCCACTTT. V usage is TRBV12-3 or TRBV12-4 and J usage is TRBJ1-6; D is unresolved. V was trimmed by 2 bases and J by 11 bases, leaving 10 bases between them. This CDR3 is built from 13 residues.

This clonotype came up a few times. J is TRBJ1-2 and V is TRBV2, with D uncertain. This CDR3 contains 13 residues. V was trimmed by 6 bases and J by 0 bases, leaving 8 bases between them. Germline lookup yields CDR1 SNHLY and CDR2 FYNNEI. CDR3 sequence: CASRAETNYGYTF. CDR3 bases: TGTGCCAGCAGGGCAGAAACTAACTATGGCTACACCTTC.

V and J are TRBV15 and TRBJ1-1; 11 nucleotides agree with TRBD1. CDR1 and CDR2 from the germline V gene are LNHNV and YYDKDF (reference sequence). With 9 bases clipped from V and 4 bases from J, the junction kept 16 bases outside the gene matches. The CDR3 is made up of 17 amino acids. The CDR3 DNA sequence: TGTGCCACTGGATCCACGCGGACAGGGGGCGCCTTCACTGAAGCTTTCTTT. Its protein is CATGSTRTGGAFTEAFF. Drawing the rest from reference TRBV15 and TRBJ1-1, the complete variable domain is DAMVIQNPRYQVTQFGKPVTLSCSQTLNHNVMYWYQQKSSQAPKLLFHYYDKDFNNEADTPDNFQSRRPNTSFCFLDIRSPGLGDTAMYLCATGSTRTGGAFTEAFFGQGTRLTVV.

The V call is TRBV19, the J call TRBJ1-2; D remains ambiguous. The CDR3 is 15 amino acids. V gave up 6 bases and J gave up 2 bases, with 16 bases separating them. Germline CDR1 is LNHDA and CDR2 is SQIVND (reference sequence). This CDR3 reads CASSSPSRVNYGYTF. CDR3 bases: TGTGCCAGTAGCTCCCCAAGCCGCGTAAACTATGGCTACACCTTC.

This chain connects TRBV7-3 to TRBJ1-2; D unclear. Germline CDR1 is SGHTA and CDR2 is FQGTGA. Deletions cut 5 bases from V and 4 bases from J, with 8 bases between. The CDR3 is 12 amino acids. As DNA, the CDR3 is TGTGCCAGCAGCCTCGGGAGCTATGGCTACACCTTC. Translation: CASSLGSYGYTF.

This chain uses TRBV20-1 with TRBJ2-3; tentatively, D is TRBD1 (5 bases). The germline V gene has CDR1 DFQATT and CDR2 SNEGSKA (reference sequence). With 2 bases removed from V and 1 base from J, the gap between germline ends came to 10 bases. The CDR3 is 14 residues long. The CDR3 is CSARQQGGTDTQYF. Here the CDR3 DNA reads TGCAGTGCTAGACAGCAGGGCGGCACAGATACGCAGTATTTT.

This chain joins TRBV7-9 and TRBJ2-7, with 9 bases that match TRBD1. The CDR3 has 15 amino acids. The junction had 9 bases not matched to a gene; V was cut back by 5 bases and J by 4 bases. CDR1 and CDR2 from the germline V gene are SEHNR and FQNEAQ (reference sequence). CDR3 DNA: TGTGCCAGCAGCCGAGAGACAGGGGGACCTTACGAGCAGTACTTC. It codes for CASSRETGGPYEQYF.

The CDR3 DNA reads as TGCAGTGCCCAGCGGGGACAACAATACTACGAGCAGTACTTC. Its translation is CSAQRGQQYYEQYF. The chain is built from TRBV20-1 and TRBJ2-7, with a possible D match to TRBD2 (7 bases). This CDR3 region has 14 residues. Germline-derived CDR1 and CDR2 are DFQATT and SNEGSKA (reference sequence). Trimming took off 6 bases at V and 3 bases at J, with 18 bases between the two ends.

In its sample, this clonotype was seen many times. The junction differs from germline at one of its ends, possibly a read error. This rearrangement joins TRBV7-7 to TRBJ2-2; D gene unclear. Germline V gene lookup returns CDR1 SSHAT and CDR2 FNYEAQ (reference sequence). The length of the CDR3 is 16 residues. CDR3: CASSPRPKTNTGELFF. The CDR3 DNA follows: TGTGCTAGCAGCCCGCGCCCAAAAACGAACACCGGGGAGCTGTTTTTT.

The J gene is TRBJ2-6, the V gene TRBV19, with 7 bases that match TRBD1. The trim removed 9 bases at V and 2 bases at J, leaving 4 bases unmatched. CDR3 length: 14 amino acids. Looked up from germline, CDR1 is LNHDA and CDR2 is SQIVND (reference sequence). The CDR3 region has the DNA TGTGCCAGAGACAGGGAAGCTGGGGCCAACGTCCTGACTTTC. Its translation: CARDREAGANVLTF.

This clonotype was seen more than once but under ten times. The chain combines TRBV9 with TRBJ2-3, with unresolved D. The CDR3 contains 13 residues. V was shortened by 2 bases and J by 2 bases, with 6 bases between the two germline ends. In germline, CDR1 is SGDLS, CDR2 YYNGEE. The CDR3 sequence is CASSVDNTDTQYF. CDR3 DNA: TGTGCCAGCAGCGTCGACAACACAGATACGCAGTATTTT.

This chain joins TRBV10-3 and TRBJ2-1; D unresolved. V was trimmed by 6 bases and J by 2 bases, leaving 11 bases between them. The CDR3 consists of 14 residues. Germline V gene lookup returns CDR1 ENHRY and CDR2 SYGVKD. The CDR3 is CAIRELAAYNEQFF. The CDR3, as DNA: TGTGCCATCAGAGAGCTGGCGGCCTACAATGAGCAGTTCTTC.

Concerning this clonotype: The junction does not match germline at one end; this may be a read error. The chain combines TRBV7-6 with TRBJ2-7, with TRBD2 as a possible D gene (5 bases). The germline V gene has CDR1 SGHVS and CDR2 FNYEAQ. The CDR3 sequence is 15 residues long. The DNA of the CDR3 is TGTGCCAGCAGCGTCGAGGCAGCTAGCTCCTACGTGCAGTACTTC. The encoded protein is CASSVEAASSYVQYF.

Regarding this clonotype: A much larger clone lies a single base off, so this may be a read error. The chain joins TRBV4-3 to TRBJ1-1; unclear D gene. Germline CDR1 LGHNA, CDR2 YSLEER. V was trimmed by 2 bases and J by 0 bases, leaving 16 bases between them. CDR3 size: 17 residues. This CDR3 is CASSQNRRQMMNTEAFF. CDR3 in DNA: TGCGCCAGCAGCCAAAATCGCAGGCAGATGATGAACACTGAAGCTTTCTTT.

This chain uses TRBV6-2 or TRBV6-3 with TRBJ2-1; possibly TRBD1 or TRBD2 for D (5 bases each). V was clipped by 4 bases and J by 3 bases, with 13 bases between them. Germline V CDR1 and CDR2: MNHEY, SVGEGT. This CDR3 spans 15 amino acids. CDR3 bases: TGTGCCAGCAGTTTCCGGGACCAAAGCTACAATGAGCAGTTCTTC. Amino acid sequence: CASSFRDQSYNEQFF.

The rearrangement links TRBV19 to TRBJ2-3; 9 nucleotides agree with TRBD1. Trimming at V came to 5 bases and at J to 1 base, leaving 4 bases not matched to a gene. The germline gives CDR1 LNHDA, CDR2 SQIVND (reference sequence). This CDR3 comprises 15 residues. In DNA, the CDR3 is TGTGCCAGTAGTGTACAGGGGGCCCGCACAGATACGCAGTATTTT. Translation gives CASSVQGARTDTQYF.

This chain uses TRBV19 with TRBJ1-2; a possible D gene is TRBD1 (5 bases). CDR1 LNHDA and CDR2 SQIVND come from the germline V gene (reference sequence). Trimming left V 6 bases short and J 6 bases short, with 14 bases between. The CDR3 contains 13 residues. CDR3 residues: CASRVGGGDGYTF. DNA of the CDR3: TGTGCCAGTAGGGTCGGGGGTGGAGATGGCTACACCTTC.

This clonotype was counted a few times. This chain connects TRBV7-2 to TRBJ2-5; D is perhaps TRBD2 (6 bases). The germline gives CDR1 SGHTA, CDR2 FQGNSA. CDR3 length equals 13 residues. The V gene lost 6 bases and the J gene lost 5 bases, with 13 bases spanning the gap. In nucleotides, the CDR3 is TGTGCCAGCAGTTCCTGGGGGGTGGAGACCCAGTACTTC. Its translation is CASSSWGVETQYF. Full variable domain (remainder filled in from reference TRBV7-2 and TRBJ2-5): GAGVSQSPSNKVTEKGKDVELRCDPISGHTALYWYRQSLGQGLEFLIYFQGNSAPDKSGLPSDRFSAERTGGSVSTLTIQRTQQEDSAVYLCASSSWGVETQYFGPGTRLLVL.

This clonotype was recorded only once. The junction differs from germline at one of its ends, possibly a read error. This rearrangement joins TRBV10-2 to TRBJ1-1; TRBD1 might be the D (6 bases). CDR1 and CDR2 from the germline V gene are WSHSY and SAAADI. The CDR3 length is 12 residues. The CDR3 is CASSDRGTGAFF. The CDR3 nucleotides are TGCGCCAGCAGTGACAGGGGCACTGGAGCTTTCTTT.

V gene TRBV2 combines with J gene TRBJ1-5; possible D gene TRBD1, 6 bases. CDR1 is SNHLY and CDR2 is FYNNEI in the germline V gene. Trimming left V 6 bases short and J 7 bases short, with 13 bases between. The CDR3 has 13 residues. CDR3 sequence: CASSNQGRQPQHF. CDR3 nucleotide sequence: TGTGCCAGCAGCAATCAGGGGAGGCAGCCCCAGCATTTT.